A selection of T cell receptor beta chains follows, all from one sample in a study of human T cells and chemical hapten exposure. MiXCR was run by TCRdb on the RACE reads, yielding one entry per CDR3 protein. The data contain fewer than 130,000 distinct CDR3 sequences, more than 9.5% of them singletons. The source was whole blood, collected in connection with sensitization to the hapten diphenylcyclopropenone (DPC). The receptor source for this set is a middle-aged woman with alopecia areata. Some clones in this sample may be carry-over from other donors' samples. Both conserved end residues are part of each CDR3. D genes are given only for firm matches. Some rows have no size entry. The others give once, few or many, or a class for an expanded clone.

v_gene: TRBV27; len: 16; abundance: few; d_gene: TRBD1; j_gene: TRBJ2-5; CDR3nt: TGTGCCAGCATGACCCAGGGACAGGCGGAGGGGGAGACCCAGTACTTC; CDR3aa: CASMTQGQAEGETQYF
v_gene: TRBV6-1; len: 14; abundance: many; d_gene: TRBD2; j_gene: TRBJ2-7; CDR3nt: TGTGCCAGCAGTGAACCGGGGGGACGGTACGAGCAGTACTTC; CDR3aa: CASSEPGGRYEQYF
v_gene: TRBV27; len: 15; abundance: .; d_gene: .; j_gene: TRBJ2-1; CDR3nt: TGTGCCAGCACAAACGACGTCCGAACGGGCAATGAGCAGTTCTTC; CDR3aa: CASTNDVRTGNEQFF
v_gene: TRBV2; len: 12; abundance: many; d_gene: .; j_gene: TRBJ2-2; CDR3nt: TGTGCCAGCCACATCATAGCCGGGGAGCTGTTTTTT; CDR3aa: CASHIIAGELFF
v_gene: TRBV4-2; len: 14; abundance: .; d_gene: .; j_gene: TRBJ1-4; CDR3nt: TGTGCCAGCAGCCAAAGCTCCGCGAAGGAAAAACTGTTTTTT; CDR3aa: CASSQSSAKEKLFF
v_gene: TRBV20-1; len: 16; abundance: few; d_gene: TRBD2; j_gene: TRBJ2-3; CDR3nt: TGCAGTGCTCGCGGACTAGCGGGAGGGCGGGCAGATACGCAGTATTTT; CDR3aa: CSARGLAGGRADTQYF
v_gene: TRBV6-2/TRBV6-3; len: 16; abundance: few; d_gene: .; j_gene: TRBJ2-7; CDR3nt: TGTGCCAGCAGTCCCGGATTCCGGACCAGCTCCTACGAGCAGTACTTC; CDR3aa: CASSPGFRTSSYEQYF
v_gene: TRBV28; len: 19; abundance: .; d_gene: .; j_gene: TRBJ1-3; CDR3nt: TGTGCCAGCACCGCCTTCTGGGGTACGGGCGAAACCTCTGGAAACACCATATATTTT; CDR3aa: CASTAFWGTGETSGNTIYF
v_gene: TRBV2; len: 14; abundance: few; d_gene: .; j_gene: TRBJ1-2; CDR3nt: TGTGCCAGCAGTGTGATCCTTTCCTCATATGGCTACACCTTC; CDR3aa: CASSVILSSYGYTF
v_gene: TRBV27; len: 12; abundance: many; d_gene: .; j_gene: TRBJ2-7; CDR3nt: TGTGCCAGCTTCTCATCCTCCTACGAGCAGTACTTC; CDR3aa: CASFSSSYEQYF
v_gene: TRBV11-2; len: 13; abundance: few; d_gene: .; j_gene: TRBJ2-2; CDR3nt: TGTGCCAGCAGCTCCTTTTTTACCGGGGAGCTGTTTTTT; CDR3aa: CASSSFFTGELFF
v_gene: TRBV29-1; len: 14; abundance: many; d_gene: .; j_gene: TRBJ2-7; CDR3nt: TGCAGCGTTGAAGGCGGGTGGCCCGAAATAGAGCAGTACTTC; CDR3aa: CSVEGGWPEIEQYF
v_gene: TRBV6-2/TRBV6-3; len: 11; abundance: many; d_gene: .; j_gene: TRBJ2-5; CDR3nt: TGTGCCAGCAGCCGAGAAGAGACCCAGTACTTC; CDR3aa: CASSREETQYF
v_gene: TRBV29-1; len: 13; abundance: few; d_gene: TRBD1; j_gene: TRBJ2-7; CDR3nt: TGCAGCGTTGGAGGACAGGGGGCCTACGAGCAGTACTTC; CDR3aa: CSVGGQGAYEQYF
v_gene: TRBV29-1; len: 11; abundance: few; d_gene: .; j_gene: TRBJ1-2; CDR3nt: TGCAGCGTTGTACAGAGAGATGGCTACACCTTC; CDR3aa: CSVVQRDGYTF
v_gene: TRBV10-1; len: 19; abundance: many; d_gene: TRBD2; j_gene: TRBJ2-1; CDR3nt: TGCGCCAGCAGTGAGAGTGTCCTTAGGACTAGCGGGAGAGCGAATGAGCAGTTCTTC; CDR3aa: CASSESVLRTSGRANEQFF
v_gene: TRBV27; len: 19; abundance: many; d_gene: TRBD2; j_gene: TRBJ2-1; CDR3nt: TGTGCCAGCAGTTATGGGACTAGCGGGAGGGCAGGGGCGAGGAATGAGCAGTTCTTC; CDR3aa: CASSYGTSGRAGARNEQFF
v_gene: TRBV11-1; len: 14; abundance: .; d_gene: .; j_gene: TRBJ2-3; CDR3nt: TGTGCCAGCAGCTTCCCTGCCCTCACAGATACGCAGTATTTT; CDR3aa: CASSFPALTDTQYF
v_gene: TRBV27; len: 14; abundance: many; d_gene: .; j_gene: TRBJ1-1; CDR3nt: TGTGCCAGCAGTTATGGAGGGACGAACACTGAAGCTTTCTTT; CDR3aa: CASSYGGTNTEAFF
v_gene: TRBV24-1; len: 14; abundance: many; d_gene: .; j_gene: TRBJ2-2; CDR3nt: TGTGCCACCAGTGACAACATCCTTCCCGGGGAGCTGTTTTTT; CDR3aa: CATSDNILPGELFF
v_gene: TRBV25-1; len: 10; abundance: many; d_gene: .; j_gene: TRBJ2-5; CDR3nt: TGTGCCAGCATAAAAGAGACCCAGTACTTC; CDR3aa: CASIKETQYF
v_gene: TRBV30; len: 12; abundance: .; d_gene: .; j_gene: TRBJ2-2; CDR3nt: TGTGCCTGGAGTGTTTCCACCGGGGAGCTGTTTTTT; CDR3aa: CAWSVSTGELFF
v_gene: TRBV20-1; len: 14; abundance: .; d_gene: .; j_gene: TRBJ2-1; CDR3nt: TGCAGTGCGGGCAACCCAGGGAGGTGGAATGAGCAGTTCTTC; CDR3aa: CSAGNPGRWNEQFF
v_gene: TRBV20-1; len: 15; abundance: many; d_gene: .; j_gene: TRBJ1-5; CDR3nt: TGCAGTGCTAGAGTCGGGGGGGTGGGCAATCAGCCCCAGCATTTT; CDR3aa: CSARVGGVGNQPQHF
v_gene: TRBV30; len: 10; abundance: .; d_gene: .; j_gene: TRBJ1-1; CDR3nt: TGTGCCTGGATCAACACTGAAGCTTTCTTT; CDR3aa: CAWINTEAFF
v_gene: TRBV3-1; len: 13; abundance: many; d_gene: .; j_gene: TRBJ2-1; CDR3nt: TGTGCCAGCAGCCGTACTAGTCGTAATGAGCAGTTCTTC; CDR3aa: CASSRTSRNEQFF
v_gene: TRBV2; len: 13; abundance: few; d_gene: .; j_gene: TRBJ1-1; CDR3nt: TGTGCCAGCACGGCCGGGGCCAACACTGAAGCTTTCTTT; CDR3aa: CASTAGANTEAFF
v_gene: TRBV20-1; len: 14; abundance: .; d_gene: .; j_gene: TRBJ2-7; CDR3nt: TGCAGTGCTAGAGTGGGACCGAGCACCTACGAGCAGTACTTC; CDR3aa: CSARVGPSTYEQYF
v_gene: TRBV18; len: 14; abundance: few; d_gene: .; j_gene: TRBJ1-2; CDR3nt: TGTGCCAGCTCCCCCCCCCGGCCTAACTATGGCTACACCTTC; CDR3aa: CASSPPRPNYGYTF
v_gene: TRBV27; len: 13; abundance: many; d_gene: TRBD2; j_gene: TRBJ2-1; CDR3nt: TGTGCCAGCAGTCCACTAGCGCGGAATGAGCAGTTCTTC; CDR3aa: CASSPLARNEQFF
v_gene: TRBV28; len: 12; abundance: few; d_gene: .; j_gene: TRBJ1-5; CDR3nt: TGTGCCAGCAGCCGATCCGCTCAGCCCCAGCATTTT; CDR3aa: CASSRSAQPQHF
v_gene: TRBV15; len: 14; abundance: few; d_gene: .; j_gene: TRBJ1-4; CDR3nt: TGTGCCACCAGCAGAGATTCAGGGTCTGAAAAACTGTTTTTT; CDR3aa: CATSRDSGSEKLFF
v_gene: TRBV19; len: 14; abundance: many; d_gene: TRBD1; j_gene: TRBJ2-1; CDR3nt: TGTGCCAGCACTCGGACAGGTCCTTACAATGAGCAGTTCTTC; CDR3aa: CASTRTGPYNEQFF
v_gene: TRBV4-1; len: 17; abundance: .; d_gene: .; j_gene: TRBJ2-1; CDR3nt: TGCGCCAGCAGCCACACGGGCCGACCAAGCTCCTACAATGAGCAGTTCTTC; CDR3aa: CASSHTGRPSSYNEQFF
v_gene: TRBV28; len: 11; abundance: .; d_gene: .; j_gene: TRBJ2-7; CDR3nt: TGTGCCAGCAGTTCGTTATACGAGCAGTACTTC; CDR3aa: CASSSLYEQYF
v_gene: TRBV7-2; len: 16; abundance: .; d_gene: .; j_gene: TRBJ1-3; CDR3nt: TGTGCCAGCAGCTTAGTAGGAGGGGGCTCTGGAAACACCATATATTTT; CDR3aa: CASSLVGGGSGNTIYF
v_gene: TRBV7-8; len: 15; abundance: .; d_gene: .; j_gene: TRBJ1-5; CDR3nt: TGTGCCAGCAGCTTAGCGAAGGACTCTGGACAGCCCCAGCATTTT; CDR3aa: CASSLAKDSGQPQHF
v_gene: TRBV20-1; len: 14; abundance: few; d_gene: TRBD2; j_gene: TRBJ2-1; CDR3nt: TGCAGTGCTAGAACTAGCGTCCCCTACAATGAGCAGTTCTTC; CDR3aa: CSARTSVPYNEQFF
v_gene: TRBV9; len: 17; abundance: .; d_gene: TRBD2; j_gene: TRBJ2-1; CDR3nt: TGTGCCAGCAGCTCCACGTTTAGCGGGGGCACTTGGGTTGAGCAGTTCTTC; CDR3aa: CASSSTFSGGTWVEQFF
v_gene: TRBV13; len: 15; abundance: few; d_gene: .; j_gene: TRBJ2-2; CDR3nt: TGTGCCAGCAGCTTAGGGGGGGCGACCACCGGGGAGCTGTTTTTT; CDR3aa: CASSLGGATTGELFF
v_gene: TRBV5-4; len: 15; abundance: few; d_gene: TRBD1; j_gene: TRBJ2-2; CDR3nt: TGTGCCAGCAGCTTACAGGGGGCGTCCACCGGGGAGCTGTTTTTT; CDR3aa: CASSLQGASTGELFF
v_gene: TRBV18; len: 13; abundance: once; d_gene: .; j_gene: TRBJ2-1; CDR3nt: TGTGCCAGCTCACCGCACAGGGACAATGAGCAGTTCTTC; CDR3aa: CASSPHRDNEQFF
v_gene: TRBV7-2; len: 14; abundance: .; d_gene: .; j_gene: TRBJ1-2; CDR3nt: TGTGCCAGCAGCTTAGCTGCGGACGGCTATGGCTACACCTTC; CDR3aa: CASSLAADGYGYTF
v_gene: TRBV7-9; len: 15; abundance: .; d_gene: TRBD1; j_gene: TRBJ2-4; CDR3nt: TGTGCCAGCAGCCAAGGGGGCTTGGCCAAAAACATTCAGTACTTC; CDR3aa: CASSQGGLAKNIQYF
v_gene: TRBV20-1; len: 15; abundance: many; d_gene: .; j_gene: TRBJ2-1; CDR3nt: TGCAGTGCTAGAGTTGGTGGGGGAGCTTACAATGAGCAGTTCTTC; CDR3aa: CSARVGGGAYNEQFF
v_gene: TRBV9; len: 13; abundance: few; d_gene: .; j_gene: TRBJ2-7; CDR3nt: TGTGCCAGCAGCGTGCGAGGGGGGTACGAGCAGTACTTC; CDR3aa: CASSVRGGYEQYF
v_gene: TRBV30; len: 13; abundance: many; d_gene: .; j_gene: TRBJ2-3; CDR3nt: TGTGCCTGGAGTTCTCACTTCACAGATACGCAGTATTTT; CDR3aa: CAWSSHFTDTQYF
v_gene: TRBV5-5; len: 14; abundance: few; d_gene: .; j_gene: TRBJ1-6; CDR3nt: TGTGCCAGCAGCCTAAAGTGGGATAATTCACCCCTCCACTTT; CDR3aa: CASSLKWDNSPLHF
v_gene: TRBV21-1; len: 14; abundance: many; d_gene: .; j_gene: TRBJ2-7; CDR3nt: TGTGCCAGCGGCGACAGGCCCCACTACTACGAGCAGTACTTC; CDR3aa: CASGDRPHYYEQYF
v_gene: TRBV27; len: 16; abundance: .; d_gene: .; j_gene: TRBJ2-1; CDR3nt: TGTGCCAGCAGTTTAGCTAGCGTAAGCTCCTACAATGAGCAGTTCTTC; CDR3aa: CASSLASVSSYNEQFF
v_gene: TRBV2; len: 15; abundance: many; d_gene: .; j_gene: TRBJ1-3; CDR3nt: TGTGCCAGCAGTGAGGAGATCCTCTCTGGAAACACCATATATTTT; CDR3aa: CASSEEILSGNTIYF
v_gene: TRBV29-1; len: 12; abundance: few; d_gene: .; j_gene: TRBJ1-2; CDR3nt: TGCAGCGTGGAACGGATTAACTATGGCTACACCTTC; CDR3aa: CSVERINYGYTF
v_gene: TRBV6-1; len: 14; abundance: .; d_gene: .; j_gene: TRBJ1-2; CDR3nt: TGTGCCAGCAGTGTAGGCGGAAGTACCTATGGCTACACCTTC; CDR3aa: CASSVGGSTYGYTF
v_gene: TRBV29-1; len: 13; abundance: many; d_gene: TRBD1; j_gene: TRBJ1-2; CDR3nt: TGCAGCGCTAGGGACAGGGAACCATATGGCTACACCTTC; CDR3aa: CSARDREPYGYTF
v_gene: TRBV20-1; len: 14; abundance: many; d_gene: .; j_gene: TRBJ2-3; CDR3nt: TGCAGTGCTCAAGGGACGGGAATGGTATATACGCAGTATTTT; CDR3aa: CSAQGTGMVYTQYF
v_gene: TRBV19; len: 12; abundance: few; d_gene: TRBD1; j_gene: TRBJ1-1; CDR3nt: TGTGCCAGTAGTATCCCGACAGGGCTAGCTTTCTTT; CDR3aa: CASSIPTGLAFF
v_gene: TRBV7-2; len: 15; abundance: few; d_gene: .; j_gene: TRBJ2-4; CDR3nt: TGTGCCAGCAGCTCGGACAGAGAGGCCAAAAACATTCAGTACTTC; CDR3aa: CASSSDREAKNIQYF